These T cell receptor beta chains were read from a single sample in a study of blood T cells in healthy people across ages. TCRdb re-called the 5' RACE reads through MiXCR, storing one row per CDR3 protein. The sample yields about a million distinct CDR3 sequences, 30% to 40% seen once. The sequencing sample was made of blood. These TCRs come from a man between 18 and 35 years old in good health. CDR3s include the opening cysteine and the closing phenylalanine or tryptophan. D genes are given only for firm matches. Expanded clones get a size class; other rows say once, few or many, or leave the size out.

clone_size d_call j_call v_call cdr3_nt cdr3_aa
few TRBD2 TRBJ2-1 TRBV29-1 TGCAGCGTTGCCCAGCGGGGGTACAATGAGCAGTTCTTC CSVAQRGYNEQFF
NA NA TRBJ2-2 TRBV2 TGTGCCAGCAGTGCTCTCGGGGAGCTGTTTTTT CASSALGELFF
few NA TRBJ2-1 TRBV5-6 TGTGCCAGCAGCTTTGGGGCGGTCAATGAGCAGTTCTTC CASSFGAVNEQFF
few NA TRBJ1-1 TRBV6-4 TGTGCCAGCAGTCAACAGGGAGAAAACACTGAAGCTTTCTTT CASSQQGENTEAFF
few NA TRBJ2-7 TRBV20-1 TGCAGTGCTAGAGAGCGCGCAGGGATCTACGAGCAGTACTTC CSARERAGIYEQYF
NA NA TRBJ1-1 TRBV6-5 TGTGCCAGCAGTGACGGGGGAAGTACTGAAGCTTTCTTT CASSDGGSTEAFF
few TRBD1 TRBJ2-1 TRBV10-3 TGTGCCATCAGTGATAGGGACAGGTTCAATGAGCAGTTCTTC CAISDRDRFNEQFF
NA NA TRBJ1-1 TRBV20-1 TGCAGTGCTAGTACAGGGCTGAACACTGAAGCTTTCTTT CSASTGLNTEAFF
few NA TRBJ1-5 TRBV6-2/TRBV6-3 TGTGCAACGGCGGGGGCCATAGAGAGCAATCAGCCCCAGCATTTT CATAGAIESNQPQHF
NA TRBD1 TRBJ1-1 TRBV7-6 TGTGCCAGCAGCGCATCGACAGGGGCGAACACTGAAGCTTTCTTT CASSASTGANTEAFF
NA TRBD1 TRBJ2-2 TRBV7-7 TGTGCTAGCAGCTTGGAAGACAGGGCCGGGGAGCTGTTTTTT CASSLEDRAGELFF
NA TRBD1 TRBJ1-6 TRBV20-1 TGCAGTGCCCCGGACAGGGGTTATAATTCACCCCTCCACTTT CSAPDRGYNSPLHF
NA NA TRBJ1-1 TRBV4-3 TGCGCCAGCAGCCAAGATTCGAACACACTGAACACTGAAGCTTTCTTT CASSQDSNTLNTEAFF
NA TRBD2 TRBJ2-2 TRBV10-3 TGTGCCATCAGTGAGTCGAGACTAGCGGGAGGGAACACCGGGGAGCTGTTTTTT CAISESRLAGGNTGELFF
few TRBD2 TRBJ2-7 TRBV6-2/TRBV6-3 TGTGCCAGCAGCCCATCAGCGGGGAGTTCCTACGAGCAGTACTTC CASSPSAGSSYEQYF
few NA TRBJ2-1 TRBV9 TGTGCCAGCAGCGCCAACACGATCTCCTACAATGAGCAGTTCTTC CASSANTISYNEQFF
NA NA TRBJ2-5 TRBV7-9 TGTGCCAGCAGCTTCAGACGCGACAGAGACCAAGAGACCCAGTACTTC CASSFRRDRDQETQYF
NA NA TRBJ2-7 TRBV6-2/TRBV6-3 TGTGCCATCATGCTAGCCACCGGCAATGAGCAGTACTTC CAIMLATGNEQYF
NA NA TRBJ2-1 TRBV9 TGTGCCAGCAGCGGGGGTGGCGCCTACAATGAGCAGTTCTTC CASSGGGAYNEQFF
NA TRBD2 TRBJ2-1 TRBV5-1 TGCGCCAGCAGCTACCACCCTAGCGGGGGGGCCAATGAGCAGTTCTTC CASSYHPSGGANEQFF
few TRBD1 TRBJ2-3 TRBV14 TGTGCCAGCAGCCAATGGACAGGGGAGGGTACGCAGTATTTT CASSQWTGEGTQYF
NA NA TRBJ1-2 TRBV6-2/TRBV6-3 TGTGCCAGCAGGCCCAGGGGCGACTATGGCTACACCTTC CASRPRGDYGYTF
many TRBD2 TRBJ2-3 TRBV6-4 TGTGCCAGCAGTGACTCGCGGGGGGGCCCAGATACGCAGTATTTT CASSDSRGGPDTQYF
few TRBD1 TRBJ1-5 TRBV20-1 TGCAGTGTAAGCAGGGGGCGCGATCAGCCCCAGCATTTT CSVSRGRDQPQHF
few NA TRBJ2-1 TRBV20-1 TGCAGTTGTGCCGGGACGGGGAACAATGAACAGTTCTTC CSCAGTGNNEQFF
once NA TRBJ2-1 TRBV18 TGTGCCAGCTCACCATTCTCACAGGGCGCCTACAATGAGCAGTTCTTC CASSPFSQGAYNEQFF
NA NA TRBJ1-1 TRBV12-3/TRBV12-4 TGTGCCAGCAGGTACATGAACACTGAAGCTTTCTTT CASRYMNTEAFF
NA NA TRBJ1-1 TRBV29-1 TGCAGCGTGGCAGGGGACACTGAAGCTTTCTTT CSVAGDTEAFF
NA NA TRBJ2-1 TRBV4-3 TGCGCCAGCAGCCAAGATTATCTATCGGTGTCCTGGGCGAGGAACCGCTACAATGAGCAGTTCTTC CASSQDYLSVSWARNRYNEQFF
NA NA TRBJ1-5 TRBV28 TGTGCCAGCAGTAGCGTCGGTGGGAGCAATCAGCCCCAGCATTTT CASSSVGGSNQPQHF
once NA TRBJ1-4 TRBV4-3 TGCGCCAGCAGCCAAGCGGAGCACCCTAATGAAAAACTGTTTTTT CASSQAEHPNEKLFF
few NA TRBJ2-7 TRBV5-1 TGCGCCAGCAGCCTAAGATCGACAGGGGAGGGCGAGCAGTACTTC CASSLRSTGEGEQYF
NA TRBD2 TRBJ2-6 TRBV20-1 TGCAGTGCCCGGGGGGCTGGGGCCAACGTCCTGACTTTC CSARGAGANVLTF
NA NA TRBJ2-3 TRBV7-2 TGTGCCAGCAGCTTATCCACAGTCGCGCAGTATTTT CASSLSTVAQYF
NA NA TRBJ2-3 TRBV7-6 TGTGCCAGCAGCGCCGGTACAGGGCCACTTTCCACAGATACGCAGTATTTT CASSAGTGPLSTDTQYF
NA NA TRBJ2-7 TRBV11-2 TGTGCCAGCAGCTTAGAGGGGTTCGGCTACGAGCAGTACTTC CASSLEGFGYEQYF
NA NA TRBJ2-3 TRBV7-9 TGTGCCAGCAGCTTAGCCCATGATGGGGATACGCAGTATTTT CASSLAHDGDTQYF
NA TRBD1 TRBJ2-2 TRBV27 TGTGCCAGCAGTTTATCTGGACAGGGGGCAGTCGGGGAGCTGTTTTTT CASSLSGQGAVGELFF
once TRBD1 TRBJ2-1 TRBV6-1 TGTGCCAGCAGCGGACAGGTCCATGAGCAGTTCTTC CASSGQVHEQFF
NA TRBD1 TRBJ1-5 TRBV6-6 TGTGCCAGCAGTACCCCGGGACAGTCAGTCAATCAGCCCCAGCATTTT CASSTPGQSVNQPQHF
NA NA TRBJ2-5 TRBV15 TGTGCCACCAGCAGAGATCGACAGTTAGGGGAGACCCAGTACTTC CATSRDRQLGETQYF
many NA TRBJ1-2 TRBV6-5 TGTGCCAGCAGTATCACAGAGACTAACTATGGCTACACCTTC CASSITETNYGYTF
NA NA TRBJ2-2 TRBV15 TGTGCCACCAGCAGAGACAGGGGCGCCACCACCGGGGAGCTGTTTTTT CATSRDRGATTGELFF